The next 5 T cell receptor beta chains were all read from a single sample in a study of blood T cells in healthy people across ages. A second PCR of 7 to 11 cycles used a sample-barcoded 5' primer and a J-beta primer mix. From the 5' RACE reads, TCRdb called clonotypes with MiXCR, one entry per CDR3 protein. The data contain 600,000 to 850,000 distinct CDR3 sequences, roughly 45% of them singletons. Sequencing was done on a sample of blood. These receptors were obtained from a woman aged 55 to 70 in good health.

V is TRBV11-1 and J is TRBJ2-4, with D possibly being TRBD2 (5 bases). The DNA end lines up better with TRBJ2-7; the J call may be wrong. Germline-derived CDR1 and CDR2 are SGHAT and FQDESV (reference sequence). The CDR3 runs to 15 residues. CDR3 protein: CASSYRTSGRGEQYF. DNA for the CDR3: TGTGCCAGCAGCTACCGTACATCGGGTCGGGGCGAGCAGTACTTC.

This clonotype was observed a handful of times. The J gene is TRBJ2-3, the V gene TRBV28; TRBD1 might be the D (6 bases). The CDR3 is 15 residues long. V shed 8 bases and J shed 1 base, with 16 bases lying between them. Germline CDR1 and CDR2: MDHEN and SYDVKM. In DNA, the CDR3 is TGTGCCAGCTTAGACAGGCCCGGAGGCACAGATACGCAGTATTTT. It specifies CASLDRPGGTDTQYF.

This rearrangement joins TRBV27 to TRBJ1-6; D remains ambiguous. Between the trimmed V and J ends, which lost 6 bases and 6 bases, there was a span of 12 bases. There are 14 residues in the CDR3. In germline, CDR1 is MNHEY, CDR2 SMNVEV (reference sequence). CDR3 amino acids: CASRRRGFNSPLHF. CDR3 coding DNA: TGTGCCAGCAGGCGCAGAGGCTTTAATTCACCCCTCCACTTT.

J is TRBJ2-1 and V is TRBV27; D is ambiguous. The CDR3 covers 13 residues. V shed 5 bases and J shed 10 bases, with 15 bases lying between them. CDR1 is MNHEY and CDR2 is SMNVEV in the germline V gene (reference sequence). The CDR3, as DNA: TGTGCCAGCAGTGCTCTCCCGTCGGGCGAGCAGTTCTTC. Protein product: CASSALPSGEQFF.

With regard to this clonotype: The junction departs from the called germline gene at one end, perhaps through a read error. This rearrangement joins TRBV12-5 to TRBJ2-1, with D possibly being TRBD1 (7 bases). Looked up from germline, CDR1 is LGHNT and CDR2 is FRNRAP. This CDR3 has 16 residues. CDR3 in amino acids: CASGRGGGTPGNEQLF. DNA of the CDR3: TGTGCTAGTGGTAGAGGAGGGGGCACTCCGGGGAATGAGCAGCTCTTC.